These 14 T cell receptor beta chains were all obtained from the same sample, sequenced in a study of T-cell reconstitution after alpha-beta-depleted transplantation in children. Molecular barcoding with unique molecular identifiers was used for the TCRbeta library. TCRdb redid the calling of the PCR reads with MiXCR, one entry per CDR3 protein. The table includes some 530,000 distinct CDR3 sequences, under 15% detected once. Sequencing was performed on PBMCs from the stem cell graft donor, taken from the stem cell graft. The receptors come from a human donor who donated a stem cell graft to a child with combined immunodeficiency.

The V call is TRBV10-3, the J call TRBJ1-3; D is possibly TRBD1 (6 bases). Germline V gives CDR1 ENHRY, CDR2 SYGVKD. CDR3 length equals 14 residues. Trimming pared 6 bases from V and 0 bases from J, leaving 9 bases between. The CDR3 region is CAISRDTSGNTIYF. The DNA of the CDR3 is TGTGCCATCAGCCGGGACACCTCTGGAAACACCATATATTTT.

This clonotype occurred many times. V usage is TRBV10-3 and J usage is TRBJ2-2, with 10 bases identical to TRBD1. V dropped 8 bases and J dropped 1; count of bases not matched to a gene: 4. There are 15 residues in the CDR3. CDR1 and CDR2 (germline): ENHRY, SYGVKD. Written as DNA, the CDR3 is TGTGCCATCTCGCGGGACAGGGGGAACACCGGGGAGCTGTTTTTT. It is translated as CAISRDRGNTGELFF.

This clonotype has a handful of counts. V and J are TRBV7-2 and TRBJ2-3; no clear D gene. Trimming shortened V by 5 bases and J by 6 bases, and 9 bases separated the two germline ends. This CDR3 has 12 residues. Germline values: CDR1 SGHTA, CDR2 FQGNSA. CDR3 in amino acids: CASSPLYDTQYF. In DNA form, the CDR3 reads TGTGCCAGCAGCCCCCTCTACGATACGCAGTATTTT. The whole variable domain, filled in from reference TRBV7-2 and TRBJ2-3, reads GAGVSQSPSNKVTEKGKDVELRCDPISGHTALYWYRQSLGQGLEFLIYFQGNSAPDKSGLPSDRFSAERTGGSVSTLTIQRTQQEDSAVYLCASSPLYDTQYFGPGTRLTVL.

This clonotype has only a few counts. The rearrangement joins TRBV7-2 to TRBJ2-1; 12 bases match TRBD2. V lost 5 bases, J lost 6 bases, and 5 bases stayed unmatched. Germline V gives CDR1 SGHTA, CDR2 FQGNSA. The CDR3 runs 15 residues. The CDR3 nucleotides are TGTGCCAGCAGCCCGGGACTAGCGGGCCCCAATGAGCAGTTCTTC. Its translation: CASSPGLAGPNEQFF.

This clonotype appeared many times. V is TRBV12-3 or TRBV12-4 and J is TRBJ2-7; tentative D call: TRBD2 (6 bases). V lost 1 base to trimming and J lost 1 base, with 14 bases between them. The CDR3 totals 16 residues. CDR3 amino acids: CASSLVTGSLSYEQYF. The DNA for the CDR3 is TGTGCCAGCAGTTTAGTCACCGGGAGTTTATCCTACGAGCAGTACTTC.

The table lists this clonotype with a few counts. The chain carries TRBV12-3 or TRBV12-4 and TRBJ2-7; 9 nucleotides line up with TRBD1. The V and J ends lost 7 bases and 3 bases, in that order; junction bases with no gene match: 7. The CDR3 consists of 14 residues. The CDR3 region is CASNPQGADYEQYF. The CDR3, as DNA: TGTGCCAGCAATCCACAGGGGGCGGACTACGAGCAGTACTTC.

This clonotype was counted between two and nine times. The V and J genes are TRBV25-1 and TRBJ1-1, with D hard to call. This CDR3 has 14 amino acids. Trimming removed 3 bases from V and 4 bases from J, with 12 bases in between. Germline V gene sequence: CDR1 MGHDK, CDR2 SYGVNS. CDR3 in amino acids: CASSEVLGSTEAFF. CDR3 in DNA: TGTGCCAGCAGTGAGGTACTGGGAAGCACTGAAGCTTTCTTT.

The gene calls are TRBV7-2 and TRBJ2-1; no reliable D call. The CDR3 runs to 14 residues. Germline loops: CDR1 SGHTA, CDR2 FQGNSA. V lost 4 bases to trimming and J lost 3 bases, with 10 bases between them. The CDR3 region is CASSSTGGYNEQFF. CDR3 sequence (DNA): TGTGCCAGCAGCTCCACTGGTGGCTACAATGAGCAGTTCTTC.

This clonotype was seen more than once but under ten times. The CDR3 spells CASSPRQGYYEQYF. The CDR3 coding sequence is TGTGCCAGCAGTCCCCGACAGGGCTACTACGAGCAGTACTTC. V and J are TRBV6-1 and TRBJ2-7; TRBD1 matches at 7 bases. The germline CDR1 and CDR2 sequences are MNHNS and SASEGT. V was pared by 5 bases and J by 3 bases, with 7 bases of the junction left unmatched. This CDR3 is built from 14 residues.

For this clonotype: One junction end does not reproduce the germline sequence, and a read error may be involved. The genes are TRBV7-9 and TRBJ2-6, with D perhaps matching TRBD2 (7 bases). The CDR3 spans 16 residues. Germline CDR1 SEHNR, CDR2 FQNEAQ (reference sequence). Here the CDR3 DNA reads TGCTGGGGGGGGCGGGTCGCCTCCTCTGGGGCCAACGTCCTGACTTTC. Its translation is CWGGRVASSGANVLTF.

CDR3 nucleotides: TGTGCCAGCAGCCCAAGCAGGAGCCGCAACGGAGACGAAAAACTGTTTTTT. Residues: CASSPSRSRNGDEKLFF. J is TRBJ1-4 and V is TRBV4-2; D gene uncertain. Germline CDR1 reads LGHNA; CDR2 reads YNFKEQ. V gave up 4 bases and J gave up 8 bases, with 23 bases separating them. CDR3 size: 17 residues.

The chain couples TRBV7-9 to TRBJ2-7; 10 bases agree with TRBD2. Germline lookup yields CDR1 SEHNR and CDR2 FQNEAQ (reference sequence). V lost 5 bases, J lost 2 bases, and 6 bases stayed unmatched. There are 15 residues in the CDR3. CDR3 coding DNA: TGTGCCAGCAGCAGAGTGCTAGCGGGGGCCTACGAGCAGTACTTC. This sequence encodes CASSRVLAGAYEQYF.

This clonotype occurred a few times. The chain combines TRBV6-2 or TRBV6-3 with TRBJ2-2, with a weak D call TRBD2 (6 bases). There are 15 residues in the CDR3. Germline V CDR1 and CDR2: MNHEY, SVGEGT. V gave up 4 bases and J gave up 0 bases, with 9 bases separating them. The chain's CDR3 is CASSSDYSNTGELFF. The CDR3 nucleotides are TGTGCCAGCAGTTCGGACTACTCGAACACCGGGGAGCTGTTTTTT.

This chain uses TRBV12-3 or TRBV12-4 with TRBJ2-3; D remains ambiguous. This CDR3 has 13 residues. The V gene lost 2 bases and the J gene lost 6 bases, with 9 bases spanning the gap. The CDR3: CASSLLIRDTQYF. The CDR3, as DNA: TGTGCCAGCAGTTTACTGATCCGCGATACGCAGTATTTT.